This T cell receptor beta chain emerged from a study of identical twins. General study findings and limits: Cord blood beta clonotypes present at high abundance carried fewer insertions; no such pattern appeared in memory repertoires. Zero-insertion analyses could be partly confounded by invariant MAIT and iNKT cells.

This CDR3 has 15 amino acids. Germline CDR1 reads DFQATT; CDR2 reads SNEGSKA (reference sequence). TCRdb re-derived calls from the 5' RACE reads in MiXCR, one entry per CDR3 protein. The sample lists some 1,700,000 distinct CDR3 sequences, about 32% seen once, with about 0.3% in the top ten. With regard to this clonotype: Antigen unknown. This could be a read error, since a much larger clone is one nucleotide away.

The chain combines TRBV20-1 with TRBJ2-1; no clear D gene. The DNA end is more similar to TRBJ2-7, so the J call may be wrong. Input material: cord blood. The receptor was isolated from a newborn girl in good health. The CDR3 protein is CSASAGRFSYNEQYF. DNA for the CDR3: TGCAGTGCTAGTGCCGGACGGTTCTCCTACAATGAGCAGTACTTC.